Below, 2 T cell receptor beta chains from the same sample are listed, as sequenced in a study of cytomegalovirus exposure and HLA in healthy donors. The PCR contained 60 Vbeta and 13 Jbeta primers. The table came from immunoSEQ multiplex PCR; TCRdb's copy has only in-frame clones and leaves some out. This repertoire shows about 150,000 clones, about 68% found once; its top ten account for approximately 2.1%. Sequences were obtained from PBMCs. These receptors were obtained from a man aged 25-45 years in good health and CMV-seronegative.

This chain joins TRBV6-6 and TRBJ2-2; no reliable D call. Germline V CDR1 and CDR2: MNHNY, SVGAGI (reference sequence). Trimming cost V 6 bases and J 7 bases, with 15 bases left between them. This CDR3 region has 14 residues. For the CDR3, the DNA is TGTGCCAGCAGCCCCATGACATTGGGCGGGGAGCTGTTTTTT. It codes for CASSPMTLGGELFF.

The chain carries TRBV18 and TRBJ2-2; 9 bases line up with TRBD1. Germline V gene sequence: CDR1 KGHSH, CDR2 LQKENI. This CDR3 has 15 amino acids. V trimming: 4 bases; J trimming: 5 bases; junction bases outside the gene matches: 5. The CDR3 coding sequence is TGTGCCAGCTCACGGGACAGGGCATTAACCGGGGAGCTGTTTTTT. Translating it yields CASSRDRALTGELFF.